This T cell receptor beta chain appears in the sequencing data of a study of PD-L1 blockade in urothelial cancer. Study-level background: After treatment start, blood was analyzed at 3 weeks (second dose) and at 6 weeks.

Documented time point: pretreatment peripheral blood. Patients' cancers were locally advanced or metastatic urothelial carcinomas. This clone was seen a few times. The templates were synthetic TCR analogs, and they were spiked into each PCR. Profiled with immunoSEQ multiplex PCR; TCRdb holds only in-frame clones, not every one. The sample contains some 50,000 clones, 87% of which appear only once. The receptor was isolated from a woman in her sixties with urothelial cancer. The sample consisted of PBMCs, taken around atezolizumab (anti-PD-L1) treatment.

The DNA for the CDR3 is TGCAGTGCTCGGAGTAACACTGAAGCTTTCTTT. Translated: CSARSNTEAFF. The chain couples TRBV20-1 to TRBJ1-1; no clear D gene. Looked up from germline, CDR1 is DFQATT and CDR2 is SNEGSKA (reference sequence). This CDR3 region has 11 residues. Between the trimmed V and J ends, which lost 5 bases and 2 bases, there was a span of 6 bases.